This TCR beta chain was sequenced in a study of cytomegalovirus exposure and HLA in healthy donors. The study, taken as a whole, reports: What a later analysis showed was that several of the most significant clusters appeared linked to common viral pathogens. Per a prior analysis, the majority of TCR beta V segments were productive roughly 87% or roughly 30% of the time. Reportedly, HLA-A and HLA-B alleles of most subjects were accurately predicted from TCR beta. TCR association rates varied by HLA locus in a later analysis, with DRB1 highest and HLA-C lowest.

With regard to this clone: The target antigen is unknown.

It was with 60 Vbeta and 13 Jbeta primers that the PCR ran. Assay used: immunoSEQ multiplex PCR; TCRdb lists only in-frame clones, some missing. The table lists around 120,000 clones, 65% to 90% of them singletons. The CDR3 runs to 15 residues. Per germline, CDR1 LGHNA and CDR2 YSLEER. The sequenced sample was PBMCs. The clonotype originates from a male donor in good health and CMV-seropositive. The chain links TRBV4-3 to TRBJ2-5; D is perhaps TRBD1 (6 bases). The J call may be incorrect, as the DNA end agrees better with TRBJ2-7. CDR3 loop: CASSQALRGGYEQYF. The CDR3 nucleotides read TGCGCCAGCAGCCAAGCCCTCAGGGGTGGATACGAGCAGTACTTC.